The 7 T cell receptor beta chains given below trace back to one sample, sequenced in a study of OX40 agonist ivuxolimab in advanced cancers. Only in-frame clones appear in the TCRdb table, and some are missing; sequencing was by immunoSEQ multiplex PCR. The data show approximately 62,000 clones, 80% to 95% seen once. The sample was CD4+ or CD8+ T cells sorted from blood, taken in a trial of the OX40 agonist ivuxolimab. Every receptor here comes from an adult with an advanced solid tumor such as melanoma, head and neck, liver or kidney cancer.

The CDR3 DNA reads TGTGCCAGCAGCTTGTTAGTGGACGAGCAGTACTTC. This translates into CASSLLVDEQYF. The V call is TRBV5-6, the J call TRBJ2-7; D gene unclear. The CDR3 sequence is 12 residues long. V was trimmed by 1 base and J by 5 bases, leaving 7 bases between them. The V gene's germline CDR1 is SGHDT and CDR2 YYEEEE.

The CDR3 loop is CASSQEGLAGGLQETQYF. The CDR3 DNA reads as TGCGCCAGCAGCCAAGAAGGACTAGCGGGAGGGCTCCAAGAGACCCAGTACTTC. The rearrangement uses TRBV4-1 and TRBJ2-5; 15 positions agree with TRBD2. Germline V gene sequence: CDR1 MGHRA, CDR2 YSYEKL. Trimming took 0 bases from V and 1 from J; bases not matched to a gene: 3. The CDR3 runs to 18 residues.

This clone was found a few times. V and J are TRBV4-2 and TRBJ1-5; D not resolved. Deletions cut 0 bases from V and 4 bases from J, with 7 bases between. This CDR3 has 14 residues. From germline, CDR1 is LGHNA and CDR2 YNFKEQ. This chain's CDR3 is CASSQDSGNQPQHF. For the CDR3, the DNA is TGTGCCAGCAGCCAAGATTCGGGGAATCAGCCCCAGCATTTT.

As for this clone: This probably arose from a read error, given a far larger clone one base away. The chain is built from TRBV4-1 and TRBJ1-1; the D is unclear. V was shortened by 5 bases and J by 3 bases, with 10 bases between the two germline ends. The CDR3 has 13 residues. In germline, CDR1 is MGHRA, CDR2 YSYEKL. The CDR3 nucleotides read TGCGCCAGCAGCGTATCGGGCCACACTGAAGCTTTCTTT. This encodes CASSVSGHTEAFF.

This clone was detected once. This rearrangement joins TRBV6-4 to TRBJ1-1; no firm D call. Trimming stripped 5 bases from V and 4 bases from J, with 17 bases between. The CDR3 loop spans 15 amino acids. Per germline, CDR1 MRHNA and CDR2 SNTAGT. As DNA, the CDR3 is TGTGCCAGCAGTAACGGTCGGGATAGGATCACTGAAGCTTTCTTT. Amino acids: CASSNGRDRITEAFF.

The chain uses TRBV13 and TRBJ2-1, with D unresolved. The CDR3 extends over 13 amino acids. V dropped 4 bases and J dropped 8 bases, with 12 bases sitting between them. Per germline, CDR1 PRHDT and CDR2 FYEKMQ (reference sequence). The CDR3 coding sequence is TGTGCCAGCAGCTCCCGGGCCCTACATGAGCAGTTCTTC. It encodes CASSSRALHEQFF.

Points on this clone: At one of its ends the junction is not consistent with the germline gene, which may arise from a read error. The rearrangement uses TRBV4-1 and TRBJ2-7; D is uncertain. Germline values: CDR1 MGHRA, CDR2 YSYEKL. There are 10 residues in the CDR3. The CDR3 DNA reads TGCGCCAGCAGCCAAGAGTGCAGGAACTTC. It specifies CASSQECRNF.